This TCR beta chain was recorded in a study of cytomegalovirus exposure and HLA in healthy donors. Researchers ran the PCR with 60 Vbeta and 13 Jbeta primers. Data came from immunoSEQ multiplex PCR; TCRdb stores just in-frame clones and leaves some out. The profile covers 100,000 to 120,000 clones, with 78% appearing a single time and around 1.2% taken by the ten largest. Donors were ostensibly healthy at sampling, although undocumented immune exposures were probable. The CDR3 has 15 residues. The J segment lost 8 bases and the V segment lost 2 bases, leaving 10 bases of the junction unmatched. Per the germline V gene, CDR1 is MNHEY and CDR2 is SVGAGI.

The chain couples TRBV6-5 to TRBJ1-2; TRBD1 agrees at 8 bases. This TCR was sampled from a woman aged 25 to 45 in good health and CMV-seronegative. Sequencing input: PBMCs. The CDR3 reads CASSYGQGAVWGYTF. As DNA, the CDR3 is TGTGCCAGCAGTTACGGACAGGGCGCGGTATGGGGCTACACCTTC.